This T cell receptor (beta chain) stems from a study of T cell repertoires in cytomegalovirus infection. The V gene end was trimmed by 5 bases and the J gene end by 7 bases; junction bases not matched to a gene: 6. The length of the CDR3 is 13 residues. TCRdb processed the reads anew with MiXCR; each CDR3 protein has one entry. The sample records more than 400,000 distinct CDR3 sequences, about 25% being singletons. The gene calls are TRBV12-3 or TRBV12-4 and TRBJ1-2, with 8 bases lining up with TRBD1. This TCR came from a human donor in good health (CMV status not recorded). Some clones in this sample may be carry-over from other donors' samples. Sequencing was carried out using PBMCs. The CDR3 bases are TGTGCCAGCAGTCCCCAGGGGGCCTTTGGCTACACCTTC. Translated: CASSPQGAFGYTF.